The 24 T cell receptor beta chains reported below all come from one sample, sequenced in a study of blood T cell repertoires in COVID-19. Using immunoSEQ multiplex PCR, the repertoire was profiled, and TCRdb retains in-frame clones only, with some absent. This table has roughly 53,000 clones, 85% to 95% appearing once. Sequenced material: peripheral blood. All receptors come from a human donor in a cohort sampled during active COVID-19.

The rearrangement links TRBV30 to TRBJ1-2, with a possible D match to TRBD1 (5 bases). Germline loops: CDR1 GTSNPN, CDR2 SVGIG (reference sequence). V lost 0 bases to trimming and J lost 3 bases, with 8 bases between them. This CDR3 is built from 13 residues. The CDR3 here is CAWSVGVDYGYTF. As DNA, the CDR3 is TGTGCCTGGAGTGTAGGGGTGGACTATGGCTACACCTTC.

The chain combines TRBV3-1 (or the pseudogene TRBV3-2) with TRBJ1-2; 8 nucleotides match TRBD1. The V segment lost 0 bases and the J segment 7 bases; nucleotides outside the gene matches: 4. This CDR3 has 14 residues. CDR1 is LGHDT, CDR2 YNNKEL, per germline (reference sequence). CDR3: CASSQDAGGSGYTF. In nucleotides, the CDR3 is TGTGCCAGCAGCCAAGATGCAGGGGGCAGTGGCTACACCTTC.

The J gene is TRBJ1-5, the V gene TRBV5-6; TRBD1 matches at 11 bases. CDR1 is SGHDT and CDR2 is YYEEEE in the germline V gene. This CDR3 comprises 16 residues. Losses at the gene ends were 0 bases for V and 4 bases for J; bases not matched to a gene: 3. CDR3 amino acids: CASSLGTGGRNQPQHF. The CDR3 DNA follows: TGTGCCAGCAGCTTGGGGACAGGGGGCCGAAATCAGCCCCAGCATTTT.

The chain is built from TRBV19 and TRBJ2-2, with a tentative D call TRBD2 (6 bases). This CDR3 region has 17 residues. Trimming stripped 1 base from V and 2 bases from J, with 14 bases between. Looked up from germline, CDR1 is LNHDA and CDR2 is SQIVND (reference sequence). The CDR3 nucleotides are TGTGCCAGTAGTATAGGAACAGATGCGGGAAACACCGGGGAGCTGTTTTTT. It translates to CASSIGTDAGNTGELFF.

J is TRBJ2-7 and V is TRBV4-2; 7 bases agree with TRBD1. After removal of 1 base from V and 7 bases from J, the junction contained 13 bases not matched to a gene. The germline gives CDR1 LGHNA, CDR2 YNFKEQ. The CDR3 covers 16 residues. CDR3 nucleotide sequence: TGTGCCAGCAGCCAAGTGAGGACAGGAGGCAGGGGGGAGCAGTACTTC. This gives the protein CASSQVRTGGRGEQYF.

This clone showed up many times. The chain employs TRBV4-1 and TRBJ1-5, with 8 bases identical to TRBD1. This CDR3 spans 16 amino acids. Germline loops: CDR1 MGHRA, CDR2 YSYEKL. Trimming cost V 0 bases and J 2 bases; bases outside gene matches: 3. DNA of the CDR3: TGCGCCAGCAGCCAAGATCAGACAGGGGGCAATCAGCCCCAGCATTTT. It translates to CASSQDQTGGNQPQHF.

The V gene is TRBV6-4, the J gene TRBJ2-6; the D gene is possibly TRBD1 (6 bases). V was trimmed by 6 bases and J by 10 bases, leaving 19 bases between them. Germline V gene data show CDR1 as MRHNA and CDR2 as SNTAGT. The CDR3 runs to 15 residues. Written as DNA, the CDR3 is TGTGCCAGCAGCCCCCATAGGGGGACACAAAACGTCCTGACTTTC. It codes for CASSPHRGTQNVLTF.

The V gene is TRBV11-2, the J gene TRBJ1-2; a weak D match, TRBD1 (5 bases). V lost 3 bases and J lost 3, with 14 bases in between. CDR3 length equals 15 residues. From germline, CDR1 is SGHAT and CDR2 FQNNGV. CDR3 coding DNA: TGTGCCAGCAGCTTCGCGGACAACCCTCACTATGGCTACACCTTC. Residues: CASSFADNPHYGYTF.

The chain carries TRBV11-2 and TRBJ2-7; 11 bases align to TRBD2. The V gene's germline CDR1 is SGHAT and CDR2 FQNNGV. The CDR3 has 14 amino acids. V shed 1 base and J 6 bases; nucleotides not matched to a gene: 2. This CDR3 is CASSLAGLAGEQYF. The CDR3 DNA is TGTGCCAGCAGCTTAGCAGGACTAGCGGGCGAGCAGTACTTC. Full variable domain (remainder filled in from reference TRBV11-2 and TRBJ2-7): EAGVAQSPRYKIIEKRQSVAFWCNPISGHATLYWYQQILGQGPKLLIQFQNNGVVDDSQLPKDRFSAERLKGVDSTLKIQPAKLEDSAVYLCASSLAGLAGEQYFGPGTRLTVT.

This clone was seen a few times. The chain is built from TRBV7-9 and TRBJ1-6, with 9 bases identical to TRBD1. The CDR3 is 15 residues long. Trimming removed 3 bases from V and 8 bases from J; junction bases left unmatched: 5. Germline lookup yields CDR1 SEHNR and CDR2 FQNEAQ (reference sequence). CDR3 loop: CASSLGQGGDSPLHF. The CDR3 DNA follows: TGTGCCAGCAGCTTGGGACAGGGTGGGGATTCACCCCTCCACTTT.

This chain joins TRBV6-5 and TRBJ2-1, with D unclear. Germline V gives CDR1 MNHEY, CDR2 SVGAGI. The length of the CDR3 is 14 residues. Trimming left V 0 bases short and J 8 bases short, with 11 bases between. CDR3 sequence: CASSYSEPRDEQFF. Written as DNA, the CDR3 is TGTGCCAGCAGTTACTCGGAACCTCGGGATGAGCAGTTCTTC.

The J gene is TRBJ2-1, the V gene TRBV19; D possibly corresponds to TRBD1 (6 bases). V lost 7 bases and J lost 8, with 24 bases in between. The germline V gene has CDR1 LNHDA and CDR2 SQIVND (reference sequence). The CDR3 consists of 16 residues. The CDR3 reads CASNTLPARGIYEQFF. In nucleotides, the CDR3 is TGTGCCAGTAACACCCTGCCGGCCAGGGGAATATATGAGCAGTTCTTC.

J is TRBJ1-2 and V is TRBV29-1, with D perhaps matching TRBD1 (6 bases). CDR1 SQVTM and CDR2 ANQGSEA come from the germline V gene. Trimming removed 4 bases at V and 6 bases at J, with 9 bases between. CDR3 length: 11 amino acids. CDR3 sequence reads: CSVATGNGYTF. CDR3 DNA sequence: TGCAGCGTTGCAACAGGGAATGGCTACACCTTC.

V usage is TRBV6-5 and J usage is TRBJ2-1; D perhaps matches TRBD1 (7 bases). Germline CDR1 reads MNHEY; CDR2 reads SVGAGI. V was clipped by 7 bases and J by 5 bases, with 18 bases between them. This CDR3 region has 15 residues. The CDR3 reads CASTNQRRGHNEQFF. The CDR3 region has the DNA TGTGCCAGCACTAATCAGAGGAGGGGGCACAATGAGCAGTTCTTC.

This chain joins TRBV29-1 and TRBJ1-4; 7 nucleotides line up with TRBD1. The germline gives CDR1 SQVTM, CDR2 ANQGSEA. After removal of 4 bases from V and 2 bases from J, the junction contained 4 bases not matched to a gene. The length of the CDR3 is 14 residues. CDR3 DNA: TGCAGCGTTGGACAGGGTTGGACTAATGAAAAACTGTTTTTT. It specifies CSVGQGWTNEKLFF.

The chain recombines TRBV5-1 with TRBJ2-5; TRBD2 matches 7 bases. There are 22 residues in the CDR3. The germline CDR1 and CDR2 sequences are SGHRS and YFSETQ. Trimming cost V 0 bases and J 0 bases; bases outside gene matches: 23. The CDR3 DNA reads as TGCGCCAGCAGCTTGGGTTATGTGTGGCGGGAGACTCGGCGTCAGGACCAAGAGACCCAGTACTTC. Its protein product is CASSLGYVWRETRRQDQETQYF. The entire variable domain, with the rest obtained from reference TRBV5-1 and TRBJ2-5, is as follows: KAGVTQTPRYLIKTRGQQVTLSCSPISGHRSVSWYQQTPGQGLQFLFEYFSETQRNKGNFPGRFSGRQFSNSRSEMNVSTLELGDSALYLCASSLGYVWRETRRQDQETQYFGPGTRLLVL.

The CDR3: CASSLEHTQYF. DNA of the CDR3: TGTGCCAGCAGCTTGGAGCATACGCAGTATTTT. This sequence joins TRBV5-8 and TRBJ2-3, with no clear D. The V and J ends lost 0 bases and 7 bases respectively, with 3 bases between them. Germline V CDR1 and CDR2: SGHTS, YDEGEE. The CDR3 is 11 residues long.

This chain uses TRBV11-3 with TRBJ2-1; 9 nucleotides line up with TRBD2. The V segment lost 6 bases and the J segment 3 bases; nucleotides outside the gene matches: 18. The germline V gene encodes CDR1 SGHNT and CDR2 YENEEA. This CDR3 comprises 19 residues. The CDR3 DNA reads as TGTGCCAGCAGACCTGGACAGTCCCCCCAGCGGGGGGACTACAATGAGCAGTTCTTC. Its protein is CASRPGQSPQRGDYNEQFF.

The chain is built from TRBV5-6 and TRBJ2-7, with TRBD1 identical over 9 bases. Germline CDR1 SGHDT, CDR2 YYEEEE. V lost 4 bases to trimming and J lost 5 bases; unmatched junction nucleotides: 16. This CDR3 spans 17 amino acids. CDR3 sequence reads: CASSLKPPGTGSNEQYF. CDR3 in DNA: TGTGCCAGCAGCCTCAAACCCCCCGGGACAGGGAGCAACGAGCAGTACTTC. Drawing the rest from reference TRBV5-6 and TRBJ2-7, the complete variable domain is DAGVTQSPTHLIKTRGQQVTLRCSPKSGHDTVSWYQQALGQGPQFIFQYYEEEERQRGNFPDRFSGHQFPNYSSELNVNALLLGDSALYLCASSLKPPGTGSNEQYFGPGTRLTVT.

The V and J genes are TRBV19 and TRBJ1-6; 9 positions agree with TRBD1. CDR3 size: 15 residues. V lost 6 bases, J lost 11 bases, and 11 bases stayed unmatched. Germline V gene data show CDR1 as LNHDA and CDR2 as SQIVND (reference sequence). The CDR3 sequence: CASSTTGGPSAPLHF. CDR3 in DNA: TGTGCCAGTAGCACTACAGGGGGCCCCTCGGCACCCCTCCACTTT.

This clone has only one observation. The chain carries TRBV5-1 and TRBJ2-1, with TRBD2 as a possible D gene (6 bases). The germline V and J ends were trimmed by 0 bases and 10 bases, with 11 bases remaining between them. This CDR3 has 13 residues. Germline V gene data show CDR1 as SGHRS and CDR2 as YFSETQ. The DNA for the CDR3 is TGCGCCAGCAGCTTGGATGGGGGAGGCGAGCAGTTCTTC. This sequence encodes CASSLDGGGEQFF.

J is TRBJ1-1 and V is TRBV19; no clear D. V lost 3 bases and J 3 bases, leaving 8 bases between the germline ends. The germline CDR1 and CDR2 sequences are LNHDA and SQIVND (reference sequence). The CDR3 sequence is 13 residues long. The CDR3 here is CASSIQADTEAFF. The CDR3 DNA follows: TGTGCCAGTAGTATCCAAGCGGACACTGAAGCTTTCTTT.

This chain joins TRBV14 and TRBJ1-4; 7 nucleotides agree with TRBD1. Per germline, CDR1 SGHDN and CDR2 FVKESK. The CDR3 length is 18 residues. The ends lost 0 bases at V and 5 bases at J; junction bases unmatched: 12. The CDR3 DNA reads as TGTGCCAGCAGCCAAGATCCTTTCCCAGGGGGTGAGAATGAAAAACTGTTTTTT. Its translation: CASSQDPFPGGENEKLFF.

The V gene is TRBV4-2, the J gene TRBJ2-3; 9 bases line up with TRBD2. CDR1 and CDR2 from the germline V gene are LGHNA and YNFKEQ. The trim removed 4 bases at V and 6 bases at J, leaving 17 bases unmatched. The length of the CDR3 is 18 residues. The CDR3 here is CASSPPSPSGDLGDTQYF. The CDR3 coding sequence is TGTGCCAGCAGCCCACCTAGTCCTAGCGGGGACTTAGGGGATACGCAGTATTTT.